This paragraph covers one T cell receptor (beta chain) sequence. Its antigen is unknown. With 0 bases clipped from V and 10 bases from J, the junction kept 5 bases outside the gene matches. The V gene's germline CDR1 is MNHNS and CDR2 SASEGT. The CDR3 is made up of 14 amino acids. This record comes from a study of T cell responses to AZD1222 COVID-19 vaccine. General study findings and limits: White British people made up most donors, females outnumbered males, and clonal diversity was possibly underestimated. Just 5 or 6 AZD1222 recipients tested seropositive at baseline. Every sample of the repertoires postdated the peak T cell response.

TCRdb's table, derived via immunoSEQ multiplex PCR, lists solely in-frame clones and lacks some. Of 150,000 to 200,000 clones in the sample, approximately 94% were seen once. Sequenced material: peripheral blood, taken on day 0 of AZD1222 vaccination. The chain combines TRBV6-1 with TRBJ2-1; 8 nucleotides match TRBD2. The sequence derives from an adult in good health. CDR3 residues: CASSEAVQREEQFF. The DNA of the CDR3 is TGTGCCAGCAGTGAAGCGGTACAGCGGGAGGAGCAGTTCTTC.